These 20 T cell receptor beta chains share one sample of origin, sequenced in a study of CD8 T cells in ankylosing spondylitis. Findings and caveats of the study: The study identified a TCR beta motif of under ten highly homologous variants that appeared characteristic of ankylosing spondylitis blood.

TCRdb used MiXCR to reprocess the 5' RACE reads, holding one entry per CDR3 protein. The profile shows hundreds of thousands of distinct CDR3 sequences, around 11% of them singletons. The antigens these receptors bind are not known. The specimen sequenced was blood, either unsorted or a sorted T cell fraction (not recorded which). These receptors were collected from a male donor with ankylosing spondylitis.

There are a few counts of this clonotype. The chain links TRBV6-2 or TRBV6-3 to TRBJ1-1, with TRBD1 matching over 9 bases. This CDR3 has 13 residues. Trimming cost V 4 bases and J 8 bases; bases outside gene matches: 5. Germline loops: CDR1 MNHEY, CDR2 SVGEGT. The CDR3 sequence: CASSSDRGVEAFF. The CDR3 bases are TGTGCCAGCAGTTCGGACAGGGGCGTCGAAGCTTTCTTT.

The V call is TRBV5-1, the J call TRBJ2-5, with D possibly being TRBD1 (5 bases). The CDR3 runs 13 residues. The germline V gene has CDR1 SGHRS and CDR2 YFSETQ. The germline V and J ends were trimmed by 4 bases and 5 bases, with 12 bases remaining between them. The DNA of the CDR3 is TGCGCCAGCAGCCCAGGGATTGGGGAGACCCAGTACTTC. It encodes CASSPGIGETQYF.

The chain links TRBV20-1 to TRBJ1-4, with D possibly matching TRBD1 (6 bases). This CDR3 has 14 residues. Germline V gives CDR1 DFQATT, CDR2 SNEGSKA (reference sequence). The V and J ends lost 5 bases and 6 bases respectively, with 16 bases between them. This CDR3 reads CSARLRGGDEKLFF. CDR3 bases: TGCAGTGCTCGACTCAGGGGTGGTGATGAAAAACTGTTTTTT.

The chain carries TRBV5-1 and TRBJ2-7, with 11 bases that match TRBD1. The CDR3 loop spans 14 amino acids. J was trimmed by 4 bases and V by 5 bases; bases with no gene match: 5. Germline CDR1 reads SGHRS; CDR2 reads YFSETQ. CDR3 nucleotides: TGCGCCAGCAGGACCGGGACAGGGGGTTACGAGCAGTACTTC. It encodes CASRTGTGGYEQYF.

The chain joins TRBV20-1 to TRBJ2-2; 11 bases map to TRBD1. Germline V CDR1 and CDR2: DFQATT, SNEGSKA (reference sequence). The V and J ends lost 5 bases and 2 bases, in that order; junction bases with no gene match: 4. CDR3 length: 15 amino acids. CDR3 nucleotide sequence: TGCAGTGCTCACGGACAGGGGGCAAACACCGGGGAGCTGTTTTTT. Amino acid sequence: CSAHGQGANTGELFF.

This clonotype appeared a few times. V and J are TRBV9 and TRBJ2-4, with 7 bases aligning to TRBD2. V gave up 3 bases and J gave up 0 bases; unmatched junction bases: 6. The CDR3 runs 16 residues. Germline assignment: CDR1 SGDLS and CDR2 YYNGEE. The CDR3 DNA reads TGTGCCAGCAGCGAGGGAGGGGCCCTAGCCAAAAACATTCAGTACTTC. This codes for CASSEGGALAKNIQYF. The whole variable domain, filled in from reference TRBV9 and TRBJ2-4, reads DSGVTQTPKHLITATGQRVTLRCSPRSGDLSVYWYQQSLDQGLQFLIQYYNGEERAKGNILERFSAQQFPDLHSELNLSSLELGDSALYFCASSEGGALAKNIQYFGAGTRLSVL.

This clonotype has more than one count but fewer than ten. The chain employs TRBV28 and TRBJ2-3; D perhaps matches TRBD1 (7 bases). The V gene's germline CDR1 is MDHEN and CDR2 SYDVKM. The CDR3 runs 14 residues. V gave up 7 bases and J gave up 4 bases, with 15 bases separating them. DNA for the CDR3: TGTGCCAGCACCCCAACAGGGGAGGCAGATACGCAGTATTTT. It translates to CASTPTGEADTQYF.

This clonotype was counted only a few times. The V gene is TRBV10-3, the J gene TRBJ2-7; no definite D call. The germline gives CDR1 ENHRY, CDR2 SYGVKD. Trimming removed 2 bases from V and 4 bases from J, with 12 bases in between. The CDR3 spans 14 residues. The CDR3 DNA follows: TGTGCCATCAGTGAGACAGCCACTTCGTACGAGCAGTACTTC. Its protein product is CAISETATSYEQYF.

There are many counts of this clonotype. The chain links TRBV6-4 to TRBJ2-3, with 11 bases identical to TRBD2. CDR1 MRHNA and CDR2 SNTAGT come from the germline V gene. The CDR3 sequence is 15 residues long. The V segment lost 4 bases and the J segment 2 bases; nucleotides outside the gene matches: 2. DNA for the CDR3: TGTGCCAGCAGTGGTAGCGGGGGGGCCACAGATACGCAGTATTTT. It is translated as CASSGSGGATDTQYF.

DNA of the CDR3: TGTGCCAGCAGACTCGACAGCGGGACCGGGGAGCTGTTTTTT. Residues: CASRLDSGTGELFF. V and J are TRBV6-5 and TRBJ2-2; perhaps TRBD2 as D (6 bases). From germline, CDR1 is MNHEY and CDR2 SVGAGI. The CDR3 runs to 14 residues. Trimming cost V 6 bases and J 5 bases, with 13 bases left between them.

This clonotype came up many times. The chain carries TRBV20-1 and TRBJ1-6; D gene ambiguous. The CDR3 is 11 residues long. The ends were cut back, 3 bases at V and 10 bases at J, with 7 bases in the middle. Per germline, CDR1 DFQATT and CDR2 SNEGSKA (reference sequence). In nucleotides, the CDR3 is TGCAGTGCTAGCAGGCCCTCACCCCTCCACTTT. As protein: CSASRPSPLHF.

This clonotype turned up a few times. The chain uses TRBV20-1 and TRBJ2-4, with D possibly called TRBD1 or TRBD2 (5 bases each). This CDR3 has 15 amino acids. V was shortened by 0 bases and J by 3 bases, with 12 bases between the two germline ends. The germline V gene has CDR1 DFQATT and CDR2 SNEGSKA (reference sequence). The CDR3 sequence: CSARDYGTVKNIQYF. In DNA form, the CDR3 reads TGCAGTGCTAGAGATTATGGGACGGTCAAAAACATTCAGTACTTC.

This clonotype was seen a few times. The chain links TRBV20-1 to TRBJ2-4; TRBD1 agrees at 7 bases. V dropped 5 bases and J dropped 2; count of bases not matched to a gene: 12. CDR1 is DFQATT and CDR2 is SNEGSKA in the germline V gene (reference sequence). There are 16 residues in the CDR3. The CDR3 loop is CSAGRVRQGTKNIQYF. The CDR3 bases are TGCAGTGCTGGAAGAGTTAGACAGGGCACCAAAAACATTCAGTACTTC.

The chain links TRBV6-1 to TRBJ2-5; TRBD2 matches 8 bases. V lost 6 bases and J lost 2; bases outside the gene matches: 5. Germline V gives CDR1 MNHNS, CDR2 SASEGT. This CDR3 comprises 14 residues. DNA of the CDR3: TGTGCCAGCAGGGAACTAGCGGAACAAGAGACCCAGTACTTC. Translation: CASRELAEQETQYF.

The chain has TRBV24-1 and TRBJ2-2, with D unresolved. V lost 5 bases and J 4 bases, leaving 7 bases between the germline ends. The CDR3 covers 13 residues. Germline assignment: CDR1 KGHDR and CDR2 SFDVKD. CDR3: CATSVKPTGELFF. Written as DNA, the CDR3 is TGTGCCACCAGTGTGAAGCCCACCGGGGAGCTGTTTTTT.

This sequence joins TRBV28 and TRBJ2-6; D uncertain. Trimming took off 6 bases at V and 0 bases at J, with 21 bases between the two ends. This CDR3 is 19 amino acids long. Germline V gene lookup returns CDR1 MDHEN and CDR2 SYDVKM. In nucleotides, the CDR3 is TGTGCCAGCAGCGGATGGGTGGGCGCAGAAAACTCTGGGGCCAACGTCCTGACTTTC. This codes for CASSGWVGAENSGANVLTF.

This clonotype was recorded once. The chain combines TRBV3-1 with TRBJ2-2, with D perhaps matching TRBD1 or TRBD2 (5 bases each). This CDR3 comprises 13 residues. Trimming took 7 bases from V and 6 from J, leaving 12 bases between them. The germline CDR1 and CDR2 sequences are LGHDT and YNNKEL (reference sequence). CDR3 residues: CASTRGVPGELFF. Written as DNA, the CDR3 is TGTGCCAGCACTCGAGGGGTTCCCGGGGAGCTGTTTTTT.

The chain recombines TRBV6-2 or TRBV6-3 with TRBJ2-5; the D is unclear. The CDR3 runs to 16 residues. V shed 2 bases and J shed 2 bases, with 15 bases lying between them. Germline CDR1 and CDR2: MNHEY and SVGEGT. The CDR3, as DNA: TGTGCCAGCAGTTACCCCCCTACAGTGGCGCAAGAGACCCAGTACTTC. Translation: CASSYPPTVAQETQYF.

CDR3 loop: CSVVGQTYNEQFF. CDR3 sequence (DNA): TGCAGCGTTGTAGGACAGACCTACAATGAGCAGTTCTTC. The chain carries TRBV29-1 and TRBJ2-1; D is possibly TRBD1 (6 bases). The CDR3 extends over 13 amino acids. Germline loops: CDR1 SQVTM, CDR2 ANQGSEA. V dropped 4 bases and J dropped 2 bases, with 9 bases sitting between them.

The rearrangement uses TRBV6-2 or TRBV6-3 and TRBJ2-5; 9 bases are shared with TRBD1. The V segment lost 6 bases and the J segment 4 bases; nucleotides outside the gene matches: 9. The germline gives CDR1 MNHEY, CDR2 SVGEGT. This CDR3 is 15 amino acids long. This chain's CDR3 is CASRAYRGQVETQYF. In nucleotides, the CDR3 is TGTGCCAGCAGGGCTTACAGGGGGCAGGTAGAGACCCAGTACTTC.